The T cell receptor beta chain described here comes from a study of CD8 T cells in Susac syndrome. Whole-study findings and limits: There was no clonal expansion in the CD4+ T cell repertoires of Susac syndrome.

Sequencing of TCR beta drew on CD8+ and CD4+ T cells from blood. The TEMRA cells underwent FACS enrichment, while the CD8+ and CD4+ T cells underwent negative isolation. Reverse transcription used roughly 0.45 to 1 ug RNA and random hexamers. TCR beta CDR3 was amplified by immunoSEQ covering 54 Vbeta and 13 Jbeta. MiXCR, applied by TCRdb to the immunoSEQ multiplex PCR reads, yields one record per CDR3 protein. This table holds under 200,000 distinct CDR3 sequences, roughly 95% found once. Note on this clonotype: What it binds is unknown.

Germline assignment: CDR1 SGHTS and CDR2 YDEGEE. V lost 4 bases and J 6 bases, leaving 20 bases between the germline ends. The CDR3 runs 16 residues. What was sequenced was CD4+ T cells from PBMCs. The J gene is TRBJ2-1, the V gene TRBV5-8; D is perhaps TRBD2 (7 bases). The receptor's source is a human donor with Susac syndrome. The CDR3 DNA follows: TGTGCCAGCAGCCTCCTTGGGGGGGCCTCGGGCAATGAGCAGTTCTTC. This sequence encodes CASSLLGGASGNEQFF.